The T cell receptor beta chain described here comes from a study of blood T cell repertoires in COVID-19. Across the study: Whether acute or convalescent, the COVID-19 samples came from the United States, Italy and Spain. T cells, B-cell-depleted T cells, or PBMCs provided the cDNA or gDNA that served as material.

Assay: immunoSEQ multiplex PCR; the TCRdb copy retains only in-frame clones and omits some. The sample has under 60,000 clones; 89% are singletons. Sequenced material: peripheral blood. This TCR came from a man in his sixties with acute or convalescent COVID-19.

The CDR3 bases are TGTGCCAGCAGAAGACTTAACACTGAAGCTTTCTTT. Translated, it gives CASRRLNTEAFF. The chain uses TRBV6-5 and TRBJ1-1; D gene unclear. Trimming pared 6 bases from V and 2 bases from J, leaving 7 bases between. Per the germline V gene, CDR1 is MNHEY and CDR2 is SVGAGI. The CDR3 has 12 residues.